The T cell receptor beta chain described here comes from a study of shared T cell receptors in the human thymus. The CDR3 is 13 residues long. Losses at the gene ends were 5 bases for V and 12 bases for J; bases not matched to a gene: 10. Per the germline V gene, CDR1 is MNHNS and CDR2 is SASEGT. Produced via immunoSEQ multiplex PCR; TCRdb's table is partial and in-frame only. The data contain roughly 410,000 clones, 95% of them singletons. What was sequenced was thymocytes. The chain couples TRBV6-1 to TRBJ2-1; 7 nucleotides agree with TRBD2. This TCR derives from a human donor. The CDR3 region is CASSRTRGRTQFF. The CDR3 DNA reads as TGTGCCAGCAGTCGGACGCGGGGGAGAACGCAGTTCTTC.